A single sample is the source of the 14 T cell receptor beta chains below, sequenced in a study of shared clonotypes between healthy human individuals (TCRdb year 2020). Library generation was performed with the immunoSEQ multiplex PCR assay. TCRdb took this table from immuneACCESS and kept in-frame rearrangements with V and J called. Such tables lack part of the clones; where checked against another copy, unresolved V genes explain under half of the gap, and the rest is unexplained. The sample has more than 850,000 clones on record, approximately 80% of them singletons. In total, the top ten clones hold roughly 0.56% of the sample. The sequencing input was memory CD4+ T cells from PBMCs. Interpreted using the paper, the cell subset or site label stands for: CD45RA-negative fraction. The source of these receptors is a man aged 18-30 years in good health. Some clones in this sample may be carry-over from other donors' samples.

This clone showed up just a few times. The chain has TRBV28 and TRBJ1-1, with 8 nucleotides matching TRBD1. V gave up 9 bases and J gave up 11 bases; unmatched junction bases: 11. CDR1 MDHEN and CDR2 SYDVKM come from the germline V gene. The CDR3 covers 12 residues. The CDR3 DNA reads TGTGCCAGTAGGTCAGGGGGCAGTGTGGCTTTCTTT. This translates into CASRSGGSVAFF. The full variable domain, rest sourced from reference TRBV28 and TRBJ1-1, is DVKVTQSSRYLVKRTGEKVFLECVQDMDHENMFWYRQDPGLGLRLIYFSYDVKMKEKGDIPEGYSVSREKKERFSLILESASTNQTSMYLCASRSGGSVAFFGQGTRLTVV.

This clone was detected once. The CDR3 spells CASSYTSGGDTEAFF. The CDR3 bases are TGTGCCAGCAGTTACACCTCAGGGGGAGACACTGAAGCTTTCTTT. This chain joins TRBV6-5 and TRBJ1-1; TRBD1 agrees at 7 bases. J gave up 3 bases and V 2 bases, and 6 bases lay outside the gene matches. Per the germline V gene, CDR1 is MNHEY and CDR2 is SVGAGI. The CDR3 has 15 residues.

The chain has TRBV18 and TRBJ1-5; the match to TRBD1 covers 10 bases. CDR1 and CDR2 from the germline V gene are KGHSH and LQKENI. Germline trimming cut 2 bases from V and 2 bases from J; bases unmatched to any gene: 9. The CDR3 has 18 residues. The CDR3, as DNA: TGTGCCAGCTCACCAGCCGCGGGACAGGGGTTGGGCAATCAGCCCCAGCATTTT. It is translated as CASSPAAGQGLGNQPQHF.

The chain combines TRBV6-1 with TRBJ2-6; D ambiguous. Trimming removed 1 base at V and 0 bases at J, with 10 bases between. The germline V gene has CDR1 MNHNS and CDR2 SASEGT. This CDR3 is 17 amino acids long. CDR3 residues: CASSEGSGFSGANVLTF. DNA of the CDR3: TGTGCCAGCAGTGAAGGGTCTGGTTTCTCTGGGGCCAACGTCCTGACTTTC.

The chain employs TRBV28 and TRBJ2-5, with 9 bases fitting TRBD2. V trimming: 2 bases; J trimming: 2 bases; junction bases outside the gene matches: 9. This CDR3 is built from 17 residues. Germline CDR1 MDHEN, CDR2 SYDVKM. The CDR3 loop is CASSLAPGTSLQETQYF. The DNA for the CDR3 is TGTGCCAGCAGTTTAGCTCCCGGGACTAGCCTTCAAGAGACCCAGTACTTC.

The table lists this clone with a count of one. The rearrangement joins TRBV7-3 to TRBJ2-3; no reliable D call. Germline CDR1 SGHTA, CDR2 FQGTGA. The CDR3 spans 13 residues. The V and J ends lost 1 base and 6 bases respectively, with 8 bases between them. The CDR3 sequence: CASSLNFLDTQYF. In DNA form, the CDR3 reads TGTGCCAGCAGCTTAAACTTCCTGGATACGCAGTATTTT.

The chain combines TRBV4-1 with TRBJ2-1; TRBD2 aligns across 9 bases. This CDR3 is 15 amino acids long. Germline values: CDR1 MGHRA, CDR2 YSYEKL. After removal of 2 bases from V and 6 bases from J, the junction contained 5 bases not matched to a gene. The CDR3 here is CASSQQTSGFNEQFF. The DNA for the CDR3 is TGCGCCAGCAGCCAACAGACTAGCGGCTTCAATGAGCAGTTCTTC.

This clone has at least ten counts. Other nucleotide sequences from this sample produce the same CDR3. This chain joins TRBV7-9 and TRBJ1-1; the match to TRBD1 covers 7 bases. The trim removed 2 bases at V and 3 bases at J, leaving 3 bases unmatched. Germline-derived CDR1 and CDR2 are SEHNR and FQNEAQ (reference sequence). The CDR3 loop spans 14 amino acids. The CDR3 DNA reads as TGTGCCAGCAGCTTACGGCAGGGGGACACTGAAGCTTTCTTT. Its translation is CASSLRQGDTEAFF.

A remark on this clone: A much more abundant neighbour one base away suggests this may be a read error. The V call is TRBV7-3, the J call TRBJ2-7; 8 bases line up with TRBD1. Losses at the gene ends were 5 bases for V and 1 base for J; bases not matched to a gene: 4. CDR3 size: 14 residues. CDR1 and CDR2 (germline): SGHTA, FQGTGA. The CDR3 protein is CASSPWTGSYEQYF. CDR3 bases: TGTGCCAGCAGCCCCTGGACAGGGTCCTACGAGCAGTACTTC.

The chain couples TRBV19 to TRBJ1-5; D ambiguous. Trimming took off 7 bases at V and 0 bases at J, with 13 bases between the two ends. The CDR3 is made up of 15 amino acids. Germline lookup yields CDR1 LNHDA and CDR2 SQIVND (reference sequence). The CDR3 bases are TGTGCCAGTACCGATCGAGGGTATAGCAATCAGCCCCAGCATTTT. It translates to CASTDRGYSNQPQHF.

The genes are TRBV29-1 and TRBJ1-2; D unclear. Trimming left V 6 bases short and J 8 bases short, with 13 bases between. CDR1 and CDR2 (germline): SQVTM, ANQGSEA. The CDR3 is 11 residues long. The CDR3 coding sequence is TGCAGCGTCGCCCTTACCCGGGGCTACACCTTC. Its translation is CSVALTRGYTF.

V and J are TRBV27 and TRBJ1-1; the match to TRBD1 covers 8 bases. Germline trimming cut 8 bases from V and 3 bases from J; bases unmatched to any gene: 8. This CDR3 is built from 14 residues. CDR1 and CDR2 (germline): MNHEY, SMNVEV (reference sequence). This CDR3 is CASRTTGAYTEAFF. Written as DNA, the CDR3 is TGTGCCAGCCGCACGACAGGGGCCTACACTGAAGCTTTCTTT.

The V gene is TRBV6-1, the J gene TRBJ2-3, with D possibly being TRBD2 (7 bases). CDR3 length equals 14 residues. V lost 7 bases and J lost 2, with 13 bases in between. Germline V gives CDR1 MNHNS, CDR2 SASEGT. CDR3 residues: CASKGGVITDTQYF. CDR3 sequence (DNA): TGTGCCAGCAAAGGGGGGGTTATCACAGATACGCAGTATTTT.

The rearrangement joins TRBV19 to TRBJ2-3; 8 nucleotides align to TRBD2. There are 13 residues in the CDR3. J was trimmed by 4 bases and V by 3 bases; bases with no gene match: 0. The germline V gene has CDR1 LNHDA and CDR2 SQIVND (reference sequence). Here the CDR3 DNA reads TGTGCCAGTAGTATTAGCGGGGCAGATACGCAGTATTTT. It specifies CASSISGADTQYF.